This T cell receptor (beta chain) was identified during a study of cytomegalovirus exposure and HLA in healthy donors. Study-level points and caveats: Most CMV-associated TCR beta chains were later found to appear HLA-restricted. According to an earlier analysis, most TCR beta V segments yielded productive rearrangements about 87% or about 30% of the time. Many donors carried some public TCRs, although rarity characterized most TCR sequences. In a later analysis, 17,000 or so TCR beta sequences were associated with HLA alleles at 0.05 false discovery rate.

The study ran its PCR with 60 Vbeta and 13 Jbeta primers. Generated by immunoSEQ multiplex PCR, the TCRdb table keeps only in-frame clones and is missing some. The repertoire holds more than 140,000 clones, with 60% to 80% as singletons. The CDR3 loop spans 13 amino acids. The germline V gene has CDR1 MNHNS and CDR2 SASEGT. This clone was seen only once. The target antigen is unknown. At one of its ends the junction is not consistent with the germline gene, which may arise from a read error. V and J are TRBV6-1 and TRBJ1-2; 7 nucleotides line up with TRBD1. Sequenced: PBMCs. This sequence originates from a male donor in good health and CMV-seronegative. The CDR3 reads CASSAQTDRAVAF. DNA for the CDR3: TGTGCCAGCAGTGCCCAGACCGACAGGGCGGTCGCCTTC.